This T cell receptor (beta chain) was recorded in a study of blood T cell repertoires in COVID-19. Study overall: There were acute and convalescent COVID-19 samples, and they came from the United States, Italy and Spain. T cells, B-cell-depleted T cells, or PBMCs provided the cDNA or gDNA that served as material.

In the study's own analysis: Nucleated cell counts were estimated from reference gene primer amplification. Produced via immunoSEQ multiplex PCR; TCRdb's table is partial and in-frame only. That table furnishes V, J and clone size, whereas the DNA furnished D and trimming. The sample shows about 150,000 clones, 70% to 85% of them seen only once. Material: peripheral blood. The clonotype was recovered from a woman between 55 and 75 years old with acute or convalescent COVID-19.

CDR3 in amino acids: CASSERGRSYEQYF. DNA for the CDR3: TGTGCCAGCAGTGAACGGGGGAGATCCTACGAGCAGTACTTC. The rearrangement links TRBV2 to TRBJ2-7; possible D gene TRBD2, 6 bases. The V end was cut by 2 bases, the J end by 1 base, with 9 bases between. The V gene's germline CDR1 is SNHLY and CDR2 FYNNEI. There are 14 residues in the CDR3.